This T cell receptor (beta chain) was obtained from a study of blood T cells in healthy people across ages. The CDR3 contains 14 residues. Trimming stripped 4 bases from V and 0 bases from J, with 10 bases between. Looked up from germline, CDR1 is LGHNA and CDR2 is YNFKEQ. A second roughly 7 to 12 cycle PCR used barcoded and J-beta primers. TCRdb redid the calling of the 5' RACE reads with MiXCR, one entry per CDR3 protein. The sample yields over 950,000 distinct CDR3 sequences, around 54% seen once. Healthy individuals of Caucasian origin from Russia, aged roughly 6 to 95, served as donors. The chain couples TRBV4-2 to TRBJ2-7; tentatively, D is TRBD1 (5 bases). Sequenced: blood. The sequence was obtained from a woman between 55 and 75 years old in good health. Here the CDR3 reads CASSPGANSYEQYF. In DNA form, the CDR3 reads TGTGCCAGCAGCCCTGGGGCTAACTCCTACGAGCAGTACTTC.